Each of the 8 T cell receptor beta chains below was sequenced from the same sample in a study of blood T cell repertoires in COVID-19. Profiling relied on immunoSEQ multiplex PCR, and the TCRdb table lists in-frame clones only, not all of them. The sample carries about 330,000 clones, approximately 82% recorded once. The sample was peripheral blood. The origin of the receptors is a woman in her 50s with acute or convalescent COVID-19.

The V and J genes are TRBV3-1 (or the pseudogene TRBV3-2) and TRBJ2-5, with D tentatively TRBD2 (5 bases). Per the germline V gene, CDR1 is LGHDT and CDR2 is YNNKEL (reference sequence). The CDR3 is 14 residues long. V lost 1 base and J 5 bases, leaving 11 bases between the germline ends. The CDR3: CASSQASGFETQYF. The CDR3 DNA reads TGTGCCAGCAGCCAAGCTTCGGGGTTTGAGACCCAGTACTTC.

The chain is built from TRBV5-1 and TRBJ2-2; D gene uncertain. Per the germline V gene, CDR1 is SGHRS and CDR2 is YFSETQ. The V end lost 4 bases, the J end lost 5 bases, and 9 bases lay between the germline ends. The CDR3 length is 13 residues. The CDR3 loop reads CASSPTITGELFF. In nucleotides, the CDR3 is TGCGCCAGCAGCCCCACTATTACCGGGGAGCTGTTTTTT.

This chain joins TRBV7-2 and TRBJ2-5; 8 bases line up with TRBD2. V trimming: 4 bases; J trimming: 7 bases; junction bases outside the gene matches: 5. This CDR3 spans 13 amino acids. Per the germline V gene, CDR1 is SGHTA and CDR2 is FQGNSA. CDR3 in DNA: TGTGCCAGCAGCTCTCGAAGCGGGGGGACCCAGTACTTC. Its protein is CASSSRSGGTQYF.

The chain has TRBV27 and TRBJ2-7; 13 nucleotides align to TRBD2. This CDR3 has 18 amino acids. Trimming took 6 bases from V and 2 from J; bases not matched to a gene: 13. The germline gives CDR1 MNHEY, CDR2 SMNVEV (reference sequence). CDR3 sequence (DNA): TGTGCCAGCAGCCGAGGACTAGCGGGAGATATTAGCGCCTACGAGCAGTACTTC. It translates to CASSRGLAGDISAYEQYF.

This clone has only one observation. The gene calls are TRBV14 and TRBJ1-4, with 10 nucleotides matching TRBD1. The CDR3 spans 16 residues. V lost 3 bases to trimming and J lost 8 bases; unmatched junction nucleotides: 9. Germline V gives CDR1 SGHDN, CDR2 FVKESK. CDR3 residues: CASSHRSGTGDEKLFF. In nucleotides, the CDR3 is TGTGCCAGCAGCCACCGATCCGGGACAGGGGACGAAAAACTGTTTTTT.

The chain employs TRBV30 and TRBJ2-7; tentative D call: TRBD1 (7 bases). The V and J ends lost 2 bases and 3 bases respectively, with 11 bases between them. CDR1 is GTSNPN and CDR2 is SVGIG in the germline V gene (reference sequence). CDR3 length: 13 residues. In DNA, the CDR3 is TGTGCCTGGAGTCCAGGGGGAGGCTACGAGCAGTACTTC. Its translation: CAWSPGGGYEQYF.

This chain joins TRBV7-2 and TRBJ2-1, with TRBD1 matching over 8 bases. V dropped 5 bases and J dropped 6; count of bases not matched to a gene: 12. Germline V gives CDR1 SGHTA, CDR2 FQGNSA. CDR3 length equals 16 residues. The CDR3 DNA reads TGTGCCAGCAGCACGGGAACAGGGGGATTATTCAATGAGCAGTTCTTC. This translates into CASSTGTGGLFNEQFF.

As concerns this clone: Other nucleotide sequences from this sample produce the same CDR3. This chain uses TRBV7-3 with TRBJ2-3, with a tentative D call TRBD1 (5 bases). Between the trimmed V and J ends, which lost 5 bases and 3 bases, there was a span of 9 bases. This CDR3 has 13 amino acids. Germline-derived CDR1 and CDR2 are SGHTA and FQGTGA. The CDR3 sequence is CASSQGGTDTQYF. In DNA, the CDR3 is TGTGCCAGCAGCCAGGGTGGGACAGATACGCAGTATTTT.